These T cell receptor beta chains were read from a single sample in a study of CD8+ T cells in alopecia areata. Some clones are missing from TCRdb's copy, which holds only in-frame ones; the method was immunoSEQ multiplex PCR. The sample includes some 7,100 clones, under 70% of them seen just once. Material: skin, obtained at week 4, from a patient treated with tofacitinib. These TCRs come from a human donor with alopecia areata. Both conserved end residues are trimmed from each CDR3.

TRBV5-6,TRBJ2-1,ASSFGTGGISGAQF
TRBV6-1,TRBJ1-1,ASSGSRGTEAF
TRBV2,TRBJ2-1,ASGSTGITYNEQF
TRBV5-1,TRBJ2-7,ASSASNPLGEQY
TRBV5-1,TRBJ2-1,ASRHIGQGSYNEQF
TRBV4-3,TRBJ1-4,ASSPSTGTNEKLF
TRBV28,TRBJ1-6,ASSLTGPNNSPLH
TRBV2,TRBJ1-6,ASSATGASPLH
TRBV4-1,TRBJ2-5,ASSHPGLAGGPLRETQY
TRBV9,TRBJ2-2,ASSVRTGNTGELF
TRBV7-9,TRBJ2-5,ASSLGPPGETQY
TRBV7-8,TRBJ1-6,ASSLALAYSSPLH
TRBV2,TRBJ2-7,ASKTGIVTYEQY